This TCR beta chain was documented in a study of cytomegalovirus exposure and HLA in healthy donors. In the PCR, 60 Vbeta and 13 Jbeta primers were used. Sequencing was performed with immunoSEQ multiplex PCR; in TCRdb, only in-frame clones are kept and a portion is missing. This table has about 180,000 clones, roughly 80% appearing once. On this clone itself: The target antigen is unknown.

Study conclusions and caveats: For most TCR sequences rarity was the rule, although some public TCRs occurred in many donors.

CDR1 and CDR2 (germline): WSHSY, SAAADI. This CDR3 region has 15 residues. The specimen sequenced was PBMCs. The V gene is TRBV10-2, the J gene TRBJ2-5; TRBD2 matches at 7 bases. The J call is uncertain, as TRBJ2-7 better fits the DNA end. The clonotype was recovered from a male donor in good health and CMV-seronegative. The CDR3 loop reads CASTEELAYSYEQYF. CDR3 nucleotide sequence: TGCGCCAGCACCGAGGAACTAGCGTACTCCTACGAGCAGTACTTC.